The T cell receptor (beta chain) described here comes from a study of blood T cell repertoires in COVID-19. Study-wide context: Italy, Spain and the United States were the sources of the convalescent and acute COVID-19 samples.

Germline V gives CDR1 MNHNS, CDR2 SASEGT. The length of the CDR3 is 12 residues. With 1 base removed from V and 10 bases from J, the gap between germline ends came to 10 bases. How the authors handled the data: Reference gene primer amplification in the assay estimated nucleated cell counts. TCRdb keeps only in-frame clones here, not all; method: immunoSEQ multiplex PCR. That table furnishes V, J and clone size, whereas the DNA furnished D and trimming. The sample has 210,000 or so clones; roughly nine tenths are singletons. The chain joins TRBV6-1 to TRBJ1-1, with D unclear. The receptor comes from a man under 40 with acute or convalescent COVID-19. The sequenced material came from peripheral blood. CDR3 residues: CASSEVEAGAFF. CDR3 in DNA: TGTGCCAGCAGTGAAGTAGAAGCTGGAGCTTTCTTT.